Here is one T cell receptor (beta chain) with its context. This sample is drawn from a study of shared clonotypes between healthy human individuals. Bulk PBMC genomic DNA spanned ten immunoSEQ deep plates. TCRdb keeps only in-frame clones here, not all; method: immunoSEQ multiplex PCR. The sample includes hundreds of thousands of clones, roughly 77% of them seen just once. The V gene lost 3 bases and the J gene lost 3 bases, with 8 bases spanning the gap. CDR3 size: 14 residues. The germline V gene has CDR1 MNHEY and CDR2 SMNVEV (reference sequence). This clonotype originated in a woman in her 40s in good health. Some clones in this sample may be carry-over from other donors' samples. V is TRBV27 and J is TRBJ2-2; D gene uncertain. The source material was PBMCs. Here the CDR3 reads CASSLRRYTGELFF. The CDR3 coding sequence is TGTGCCAGCAGTTTGAGGCGGTACACCGGGGAGCTGTTTTTT.